The clone carrying this T cell receptor beta chain was observed many times. Antigen: not known. The data were taken from a study of metastatic and nonmetastatic thyroid tumors. Overall study: Patients with malignant and benign thyroid disease provided blood and tumor or nodule tissue, whose repertoires were compared.

Authors' analysis steps: A classifier of distant metastasis in papillary thyroid cancer was built from CDR3 differences (across clinicopathological groups). From the PCR reads, TCRdb re-called clones with MiXCR. The V and J calls follow TCRdb's processing rather than the paper's. Here the sample spans 25,000 to 35,000 clones, 15% to 20% being singletons. Trimming pared 0 bases from V and 4 bases from J, leaving 12 bases between. The CDR3 spans 14 residues. The V gene's germline CDR1 is DFQATT and CDR2 SNEGSKA (reference sequence). Notes on the study in general: Benign nodules were reported to have significantly lower TCR beta diversity than malignant thyroid tumors, in blood and tumor.

Among the patients, none had received any treatment before thyroid surgery. The sample comprised blood. V and J are TRBV20-1 and TRBJ2-5; D not certain. The source is a female donor with papillary thyroid cancer or a benign thyroid nodule (not recorded which). Some clones in this sample may be carry-over from other donors' samples. CDR3 protein: CSARDSRSGETQYF. CDR3 nucleotide sequence: TGCAGTGCTAGAGACTCCCGGTCGGGAGAGACCCAGTACTTC.